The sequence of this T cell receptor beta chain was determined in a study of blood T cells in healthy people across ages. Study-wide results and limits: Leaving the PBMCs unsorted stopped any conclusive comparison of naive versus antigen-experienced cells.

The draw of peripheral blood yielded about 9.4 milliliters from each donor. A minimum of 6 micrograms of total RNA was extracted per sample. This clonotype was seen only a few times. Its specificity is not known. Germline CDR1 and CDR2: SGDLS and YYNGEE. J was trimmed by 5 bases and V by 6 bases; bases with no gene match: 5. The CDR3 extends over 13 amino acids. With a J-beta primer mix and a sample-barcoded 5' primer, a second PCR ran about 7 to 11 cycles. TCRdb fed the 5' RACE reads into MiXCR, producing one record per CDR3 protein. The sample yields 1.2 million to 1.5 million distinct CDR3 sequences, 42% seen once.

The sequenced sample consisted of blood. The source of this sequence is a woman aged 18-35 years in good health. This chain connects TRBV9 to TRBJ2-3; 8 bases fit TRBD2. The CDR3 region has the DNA TGTGCCAGCACGTCGGGAGGGATAGATACGCAGTATTTT. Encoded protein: CASTSGGIDTQYF. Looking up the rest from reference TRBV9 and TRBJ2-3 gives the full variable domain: DSGVTQTPKHLITATGQRVTLRCSPRSGDLSVYWYQQSLDQGLQFLIQYYNGEERAKGNILERFSAQQFPDLHSELNLSSLELGDSALYFCASTSGGIDTQYFGPGTRLTVL.